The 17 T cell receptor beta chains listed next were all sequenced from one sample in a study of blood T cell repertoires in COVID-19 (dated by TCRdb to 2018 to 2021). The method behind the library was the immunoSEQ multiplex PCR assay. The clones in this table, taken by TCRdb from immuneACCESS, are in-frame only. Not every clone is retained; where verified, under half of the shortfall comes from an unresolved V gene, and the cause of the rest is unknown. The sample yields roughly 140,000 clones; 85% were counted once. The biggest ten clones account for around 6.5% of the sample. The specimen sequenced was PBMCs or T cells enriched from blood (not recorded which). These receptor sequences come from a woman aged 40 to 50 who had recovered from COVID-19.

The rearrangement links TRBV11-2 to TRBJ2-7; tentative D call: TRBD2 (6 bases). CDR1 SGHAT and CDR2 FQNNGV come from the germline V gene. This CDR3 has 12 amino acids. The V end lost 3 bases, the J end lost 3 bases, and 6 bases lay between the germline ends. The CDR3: CASSFSGYEQYF. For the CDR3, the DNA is TGTGCCAGCAGCTTTAGCGGCTACGAGCAGTACTTC.

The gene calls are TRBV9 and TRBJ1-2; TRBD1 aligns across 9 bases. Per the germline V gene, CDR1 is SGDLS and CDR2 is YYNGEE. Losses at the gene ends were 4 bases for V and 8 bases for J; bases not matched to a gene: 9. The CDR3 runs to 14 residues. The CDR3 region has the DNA TGTGCCAGCAGCATGCGGACAGGGGATATAGGCTACACCTTC. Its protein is CASSMRTGDIGYTF.

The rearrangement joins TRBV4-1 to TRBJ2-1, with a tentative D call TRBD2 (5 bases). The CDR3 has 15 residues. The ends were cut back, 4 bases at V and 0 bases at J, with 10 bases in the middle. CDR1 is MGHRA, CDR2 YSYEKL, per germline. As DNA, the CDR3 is TGCGCCAGCAGCCCCCTAGGGAGCTCCTACAATGAGCAGTTCTTC. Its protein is CASSPLGSSYNEQFF.

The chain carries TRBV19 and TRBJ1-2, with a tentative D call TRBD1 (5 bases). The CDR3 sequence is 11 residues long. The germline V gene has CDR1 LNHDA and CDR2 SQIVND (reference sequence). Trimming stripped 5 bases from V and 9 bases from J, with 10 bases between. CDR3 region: CASSYGGSYTF. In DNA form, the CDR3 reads TGTGCCAGTAGTTACGGGGGGAGCTACACCTTC.

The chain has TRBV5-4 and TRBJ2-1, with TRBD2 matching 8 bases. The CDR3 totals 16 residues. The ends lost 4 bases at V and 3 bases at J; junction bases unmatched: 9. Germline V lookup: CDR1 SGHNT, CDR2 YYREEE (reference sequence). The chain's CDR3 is CASSRGAGGIYNEQFF. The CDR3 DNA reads TGTGCCAGCAGCCGGGGGGCGGGGGGCATCTACAATGAGCAGTTCTTC. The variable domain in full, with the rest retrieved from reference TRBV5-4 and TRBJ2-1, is ETGVTQSPTHLIKTRGQQVTLRCSSQSGHNTVSWYQQALGQGPQFIFQYYREEENGRGNFPPRFSGLQFPNYSSELNVNALELDDSALYLCASSRGAGGIYNEQFFGPGTRLTVL.

Written as DNA, the CDR3 is TGTGCCAGCACCAGGGGTGGAGGACAGCCCCAGCATTTT. Protein sequence: CASTRGGGQPQHF. V is TRBV6-5 and J is TRBJ1-5; weak D call: TRBD1 (6 bases). This CDR3 is built from 13 residues. Germline V CDR1 and CDR2: MNHEY, SVGAGI. With 7 bases removed from V and 7 bases from J, the gap between germline ends came to 14 bases.

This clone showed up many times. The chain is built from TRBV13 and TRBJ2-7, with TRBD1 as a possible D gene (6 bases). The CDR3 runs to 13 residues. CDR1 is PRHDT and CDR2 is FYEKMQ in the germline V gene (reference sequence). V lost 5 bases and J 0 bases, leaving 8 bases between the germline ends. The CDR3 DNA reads TGTGCCAGCAGCAGACAGGTCTCCTACGAGCAGTACTTC. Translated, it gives CASSRQVSYEQYF. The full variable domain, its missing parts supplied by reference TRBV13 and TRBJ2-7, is AAGVIQSPRHLIKEKRETATLKCYPIPRHDTVYWYQQGPGQDPQFLISFYEKMQSDKGSIPDRFSAQQFSDYHSELNMSSLELGDSALYFCASSRQVSYEQYFGPGTRLTVT.

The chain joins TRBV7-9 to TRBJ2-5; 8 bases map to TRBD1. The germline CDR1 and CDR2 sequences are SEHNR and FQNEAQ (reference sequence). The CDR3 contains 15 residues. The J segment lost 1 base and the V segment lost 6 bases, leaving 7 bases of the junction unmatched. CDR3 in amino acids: CASSHRQGAQETQYF. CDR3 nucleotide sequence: TGTGCCAGCAGTCACCGTCAGGGGGCCCAAGAGACCCAGTACTTC.

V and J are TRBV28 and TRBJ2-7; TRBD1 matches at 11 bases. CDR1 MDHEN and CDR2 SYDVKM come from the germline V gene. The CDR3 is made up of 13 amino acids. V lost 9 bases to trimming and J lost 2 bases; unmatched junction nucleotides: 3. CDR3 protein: CASRTGGAYEQYF. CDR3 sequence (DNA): TGTGCCAGTAGGACAGGGGGCGCCTACGAGCAGTACTTC.

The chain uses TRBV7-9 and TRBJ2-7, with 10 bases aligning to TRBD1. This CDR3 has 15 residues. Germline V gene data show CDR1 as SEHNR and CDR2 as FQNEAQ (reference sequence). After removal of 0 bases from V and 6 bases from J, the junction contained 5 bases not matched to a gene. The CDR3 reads CASSLAGDRGSEQYF. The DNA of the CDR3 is TGTGCCAGCAGCTTAGCGGGGGACAGGGGTTCCGAGCAGTACTTC.

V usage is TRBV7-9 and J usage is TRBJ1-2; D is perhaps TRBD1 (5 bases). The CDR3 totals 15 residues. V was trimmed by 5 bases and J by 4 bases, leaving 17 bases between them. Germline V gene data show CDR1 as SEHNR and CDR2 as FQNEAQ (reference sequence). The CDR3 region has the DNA TGTGCCAGCAGCCCCGATCTACAGGATTTCTATGGCTACACCTTC. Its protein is CASSPDLQDFYGYTF. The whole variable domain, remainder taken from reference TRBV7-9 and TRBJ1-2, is DTGVSQNPRHKITKRGQNVTFRCDPISEHNRLYWYRQTLGQGPEFLTYFQNEAQLEKSRLLSDRFSAERPKGSFSTLEIQRTEQGDSAMYLCASSPDLQDFYGYTFGSGTRLTVV.

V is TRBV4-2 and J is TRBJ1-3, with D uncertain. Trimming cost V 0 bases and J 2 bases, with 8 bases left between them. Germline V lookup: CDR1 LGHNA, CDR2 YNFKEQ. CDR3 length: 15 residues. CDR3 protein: CASSQDRETGNTIYF. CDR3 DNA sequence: TGTGCCAGCAGCCAAGATCGGGAGACTGGAAACACCATATATTTT.

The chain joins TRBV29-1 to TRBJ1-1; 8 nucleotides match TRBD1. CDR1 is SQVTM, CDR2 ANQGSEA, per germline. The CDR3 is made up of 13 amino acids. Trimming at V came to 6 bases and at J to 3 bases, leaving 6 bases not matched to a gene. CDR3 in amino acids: CSVVDRVDTEAFF. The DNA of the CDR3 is TGCAGCGTGGTGGACAGGGTTGACACTGAAGCTTTCTTT.

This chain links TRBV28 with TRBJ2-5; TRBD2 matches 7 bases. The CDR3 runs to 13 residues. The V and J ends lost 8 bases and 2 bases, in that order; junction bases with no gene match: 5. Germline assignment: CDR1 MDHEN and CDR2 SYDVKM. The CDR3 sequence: CASHRLAQETQYF. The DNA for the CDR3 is TGTGCCAGCCATCGACTAGCACAAGAGACCCAGTACTTC.

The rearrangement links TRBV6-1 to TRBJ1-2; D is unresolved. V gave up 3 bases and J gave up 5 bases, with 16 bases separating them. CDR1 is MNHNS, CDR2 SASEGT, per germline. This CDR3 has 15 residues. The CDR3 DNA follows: TGTGCCAGCAGTGAGAGGATGGTGCGGATTTATGGCTACACCTTC. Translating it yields CASSERMVRIYGYTF.

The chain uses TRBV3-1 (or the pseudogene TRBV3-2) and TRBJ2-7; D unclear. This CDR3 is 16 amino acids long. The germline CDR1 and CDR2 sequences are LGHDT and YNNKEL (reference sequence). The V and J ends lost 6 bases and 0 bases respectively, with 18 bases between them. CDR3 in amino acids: CASSQAPLVSSYEQYF. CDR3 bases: TGTGCCAGCAGTCAGGCACCATTAGTTAGCTCCTACGAGCAGTACTTC.

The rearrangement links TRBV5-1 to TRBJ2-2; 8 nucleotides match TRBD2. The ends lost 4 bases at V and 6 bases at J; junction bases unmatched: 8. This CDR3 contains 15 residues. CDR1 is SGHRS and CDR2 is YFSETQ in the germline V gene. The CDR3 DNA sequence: TGCGCCAGCAGCCCCGGGGGGGGTGATGCCGGGGAGCTGTTTTTT. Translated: CASSPGGGDAGELFF.